In its sample, the clone carrying this T cell receptor (beta chain) was seen a few times. The data are from a study of blood T cells in healthy people across ages. Together with a sample-barcoded 5' primer, a J-beta primer mix was included in a second PCR lasting roughly 7 to 11 cycles. Every cDNA molecule carried a tag from a template-switch adaptor bearing 12 random nucleotides. A single record per CDR3 protein comes from TCRdb applying MiXCR to the 5' RACE reads. Of about a million distinct CDR3 sequences in the sample, around two fifths were seen once. V was pared by 0 bases and J by 6 bases, with 11 bases between. Germline values: CDR1 LGHNA, CDR2 YSLEER. This CDR3 spans 15 amino acids. Every sample gave at least 6 micrograms of total RNA when it was extracted.

V is TRBV4-3 and J is TRBJ2-2; D ambiguous. Specimen: blood. The sequence was obtained from a man aged 18 to 30 in good health. CDR3 loop: CASSQDDVVPGELFF. The CDR3 DNA follows: TGCGCCAGCAGCCAAGATGATGTGGTTCCCGGGGAGCTGTTTTTT.